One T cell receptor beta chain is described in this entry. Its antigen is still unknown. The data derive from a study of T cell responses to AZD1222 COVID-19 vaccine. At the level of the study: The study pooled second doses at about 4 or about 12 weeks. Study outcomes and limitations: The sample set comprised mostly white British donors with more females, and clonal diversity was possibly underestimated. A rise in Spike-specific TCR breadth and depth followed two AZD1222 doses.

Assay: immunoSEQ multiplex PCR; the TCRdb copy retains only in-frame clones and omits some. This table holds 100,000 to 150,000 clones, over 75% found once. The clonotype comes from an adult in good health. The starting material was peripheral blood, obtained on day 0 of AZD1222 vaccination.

CDR3 in DNA: TGTGCCAGCATTGGGGACAACAGGCCCCAGCATTTT. Amino acid sequence: CASIGDNRPQHF. The V and J genes are TRBV28 and TRBJ1-5, with TRBD1 as a possible D gene (6 bases). This CDR3 has 12 residues. Germline V gives CDR1 MDHEN, CDR2 SYDVKM. Trimming took off 7 bases at V and 9 bases at J, with 13 bases between the two ends.